The rows below give T cell receptor beta chains drawn from one sample of a study of shared clonotypes between healthy human individuals. Clones were sequenced by immunoSEQ multiplex PCR, and TCRdb holds only the in-frame ones, with some missing. The sample includes around 500,000 clones, about 84% seen only once; the top ten take over 9.5%. The sequenced sample was PBMCs. These receptors all stem from a woman aged 40 to 50 in good health. Some clones in this sample may be carry-over from other donors' samples. Each CDR3 is given with its conserved first and last residue. A D gene is named only where the DNA matches it firmly. Clone size appears in some rows only: once, few, many, or a class for an expanded clone.

j_call | d_call | v_call | clone_size | cdr3_aa | cdr3_nt
TRBJ2-4 | TRBD2 | TRBV19 | NA | CASKSSGAGDIQYF | TGTGCCAGTAAGTCGAGCGGGGCCGGGGACATTCAGTACTTC
TRBJ2-5 | NA | TRBV7-9 | many | CASSFFSDQETQYF | TGTGCCAGCAGCTTTTTTAGCGATCAAGAGACCCAGTACTTC
TRBJ2-1 | NA | TRBV5-6 | NA | CASSYAWGPGHEQFF | TGTGCCAGCAGCTATGCCTGGGGGCCCGGGCATGAGCAGTTCTTC
TRBJ1-2 | NA | TRBV6-1 | NA | CASSEGRPYGYTF | TGTGCCAGCAGTGAAGGGAGACCGTATGGCTACACCTTC
TRBJ2-7 | NA | TRBV7-2 | NA | CASSLGQISYEQYF | TGTGCCAGCAGCTTAGGGCAGATCTCCTACGAGCAGTACTTC
TRBJ2-7 | NA | TRBV6-1 | NA | CASSEKELLAYEQYF | TGTGCCAGCAGTGAAAAGGAATTGTTGGCCTACGAGCAGTACTTC
TRBJ2-5 | NA | TRBV28 | NA | CASNRLLGTVQETQYF | TGTGCCAGCAACCGGCTTCTAGGAACGGTGCAAGAGACCCAGTACTTC
TRBJ1-4 | NA | TRBV4-2 | NA | CASSPRPRQIHPADNEKLFF | TGTGCCAGCAGCCCCCGCCCAAGACAGATACATCCAGCGGATAATGAAAAACTGTTTTTT
TRBJ2-7 | TRBD1 | TRBV5-6 | once | CASSSRQGLAREQYF | TGTGCCAGCAGCTCCCGACAGGGCCTAGCTAGGGAGCAGTACTTC
TRBJ2-7 | NA | TRBV10-1 | NA | CASSDERTAF | TGCGCCAGCAGTGATGAGCGGACCGCCTTC
TRBJ1-4 | TRBD1 | TRBV28 | NA | CASSGAGTGNEKLFF | TGTGCCAGCAGTGGAGCCGGGACAGGGAATGAAAAACTGTTTTTT
TRBJ2-3 | TRBD2 | TRBV2 | NA | CASHTSGVTDTQYF | TGTGCCAGCCATACTAGCGGGGTTACAGATACGCAGTATTTT
TRBJ2-1 | TRBD2 | TRBV7-2 | NA | CASSPTSGRGGEQFF | TGTGCCAGCAGCCCTACTAGCGGGAGGGGAGGTGAGCAGTTCTTC
TRBJ2-3 | TRBD2 | TRBV6-4 | few | CASSDSGAGGADTQYF | TGTGCCAGCAGTGACTCTGGAGCGGGAGGGGCAGATACGCAGTATTTT
TRBJ2-2 | NA | TRBV19 | NA | CASSRAGELFF | TGTGCCAGTAGTCGGGCCGGGGAGCTGTTTTTT
TRBJ1-4 | TRBD1 | TRBV5-1 | NA | CASSLDRGGEKLFF | TGCGCCAGCAGCTTGGACAGGGGGGGTGAAAAACTGTTTTTT
TRBJ2-3 | NA | TRBV5-4 | NA | CASSLALGAGGDTQYF | TGTGCCAGCAGCTTAGCTTTAGGGGCCGGAGGGGATACGCAGTATTTT
TRBJ2-7 | NA | TRBV7-2 | NA | CASSPWSPGISEQYF | TGTGCCAGCAGTCCATGGAGCCCCGGAATCTCCGAGCAGTACTTC
TRBJ1-2 | NA | TRBV28 | few | CASSGLGGFGYTF | TGTGCCAGCAGTGGTCTGGGGGGTTTTGGCTACACCTTC
TRBJ1-1 | TRBD1 | TRBV10-1 | NA | CASSESGGGTEAFF | TGCGCCAGCAGTGAATCAGGGGGTGGCACTGAAGCTTTCTTT
TRBJ2-7 | NA | TRBV11-1 | NA | CASSLDGGDRYEQYF | TGTGCCAGCAGCTTAGATGGAGGGGACCGCTACGAGCAGTACTTC
TRBJ2-5 | NA | TRBV7-9 | NA | CASSLRTGGETQYF | TGTGCCAGCAGCCTCCGGACTGGCGGAGAGACCCAGTACTTC
TRBJ1-4 | NA | TRBV28 | NA | CASSSSRGGREKLFF | TGTGCCAGCAGTTCTTCCCGCGGCGGGAGGGAAAAACTGTTTTTT
TRBJ1-2 | NA | TRBV6-5 | NA | CASSNQISYGYTF | TGTGCCAGCAGTAATCAGATTTCCTATGGCTACACCTTC
TRBJ2-7 | NA | TRBV19 | NA | CASSSRLYYEQYF | TGTGCCAGTAGTAGCAGACTCTACTACGAGCAGTACTTC
TRBJ2-7 | NA | TRBV5-1 | NA | CASSFQGSASYEQYF | TGCGCCAGCAGCTTTCAGGGGTCGGCATCGTACGAGCAGTACTTC
TRBJ1-2 | TRBD1 | TRBV29-1 | few | CSVGGGDSLYGYTF | TGCAGCGTTGGGGGCGGGGACAGCCTCTATGGCTACACCTTC
TRBJ2-5 | NA | TRBV29-1 | NA | CSSRDWETQYF | TGCAGCTCTAGGGACTGGGAGACCCAGTACTTC